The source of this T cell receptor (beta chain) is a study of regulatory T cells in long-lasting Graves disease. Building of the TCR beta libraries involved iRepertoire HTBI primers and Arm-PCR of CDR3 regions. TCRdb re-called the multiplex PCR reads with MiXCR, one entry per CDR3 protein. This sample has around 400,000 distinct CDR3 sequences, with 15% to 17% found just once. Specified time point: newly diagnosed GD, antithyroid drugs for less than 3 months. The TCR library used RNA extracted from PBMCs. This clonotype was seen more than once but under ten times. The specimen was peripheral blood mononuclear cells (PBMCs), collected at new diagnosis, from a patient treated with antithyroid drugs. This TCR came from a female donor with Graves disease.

The CDR3: CASSTDRHGDNEQFF. The CDR3 nucleotides are TGTGCCAGCAGCACTGACCGCCATGGAGACAATGAGCAGTTCTTC. V and J are TRBV11-2 and TRBJ2-1, with no clear D. The V end lost 5 bases, the J end lost 5 bases, and 16 bases lay between the germline ends. The CDR3 has 15 residues. CDR1 and CDR2 from the germline V gene are SGHAT and FQNNGV.